The 27 T cell receptor beta chains given below trace back to one sample, sequenced in a study of CD8 T cells in ankylosing spondylitis (dated by TCRdb to between 2016 and 2019). Receptors were amplified or captured by 5' RACE. TCRdb shows the sequencer as Illumina HiSeq 2500. The public reads were run again by TCRdb, first through fastp at Q25 and then through MiXCR, and only productive beta chains were kept. For every CDR3 protein sequence, its rows merge into one entry that carries the most common genes and DNA. The sample table holds under 150,000 distinct CDR3 sequences, of which 10% to 12% were seen once. Over 4% of the sample comes from the top ten. The sequenced sample consisted of blood, either unsorted or a sorted T cell fraction (not recorded which). These receptor sequences come from a female donor with ankylosing spondylitis or in good health (not recorded which).

There are many counts of this clonotype. The CDR3 DNA sequence: TGTGCCAGCAGGGGGAGGGACAGGGACGATTCACCCCTCCACTTT. It is translated as CASRGRDRDDSPLHF. The genes are TRBV6-1 and TRBJ1-6; 9 nucleotides match TRBD1. Germline CDR1 and CDR2: MNHNS and SASEGT. J was trimmed by 8 bases and V by 6 bases; bases with no gene match: 8. This CDR3 spans 15 amino acids.

This clonotype appeared many times. This chain uses TRBV7-2 with TRBJ2-5, with a possible D match to TRBD2 (5 bases). The V and J ends lost 5 bases and 5 bases respectively, with 18 bases between them. The CDR3 totals 15 residues. Germline CDR1 SGHTA, CDR2 FQGNSA. Here the CDR3 DNA reads TGTGCCAGCAGCCCCCGGAGCCGGGATGGTGAGACCCAGTACTTC. It translates to CASSPRSRDGETQYF.

This clonotype was seen many times. The V and J genes are TRBV9 and TRBJ1-2, with D unclear. Trimming pared 2 bases from V and 2 bases from J, leaving 1 base between. Looked up from germline, CDR1 is SGDLS and CDR2 is YYNGEE. CDR3 length equals 11 residues. The CDR3 is CASSVNYGYTF. In DNA, the CDR3 is TGTGCCAGCAGCGTCAACTATGGCTACACCTTC.

Details on this clonotype: A read error is possible here, since a much larger clone lies one base away. The CDR3 reads CASRGLTGDTQYF. The CDR3 DNA sequence: TGTGCCTCCCGTGGGCTAACAGGAGATACGCAGTATTTT. The chain links TRBV7-9 to TRBJ2-3; weak D call: TRBD1 (5 bases). CDR1 SEHNR and CDR2 FQNEAQ come from the germline V gene (reference sequence). This CDR3 region has 13 residues. Trimming stripped 11 bases from V and 5 bases from J, with 17 bases between.

The table lists this clonotype with many counts. The chain employs TRBV28 and TRBJ1-4; TRBD1 aligns across 7 bases. The germline V gene has CDR1 MDHEN and CDR2 SYDVKM. The junction had 9 bases not matched to a gene; V was cut back by 6 bases and J by 8 bases. The CDR3 covers 14 residues. The CDR3, as DNA: TGTGCCAGCAGCCCAACAGGGGAAGAGGAAAAACTGTTTTTT. This sequence encodes CASSPTGEEEKLFF.

This clonotype was observed at least ten times. The chain employs TRBV20-1 and TRBJ1-2, with D uncertain. V was pared by 5 bases and J by 0 bases, with 10 bases between. The CDR3 totals 13 residues. The germline V gene encodes CDR1 DFQATT and CDR2 SNEGSKA (reference sequence). CDR3 nucleotides: TGCAGTGCTCCCCTCGGGGCTAACTATGGCTACACCTTC. This translates into CSAPLGANYGYTF.

The chain has TRBV12-3 or TRBV12-4 and TRBJ2-5; D gene ambiguous. The CDR3 is made up of 14 amino acids. V was cut by 7 bases and J by 1 base, with 13 bases left in between. In DNA form, the CDR3 reads TGTGCCAGCACTATAGGGTCAGTCCAAGAGACCCAGTACTTC. It codes for CASTIGSVQETQYF.

For this clonotype: A single base separates this from a much larger clone, so it may be a read error. The CDR3, as DNA: TGTGCCAGCAGCCTTCTGAGACAGGGAGGCGAGCAGTGCTTC. Translation gives CASSLLRQGGEQCF. This rearrangement joins TRBV7-9 to TRBJ2-7, with D perhaps TRBD1 (7 bases). CDR1 and CDR2 (germline): SEHNR, FQNEAQ (reference sequence). The CDR3 has 14 residues.

This sequence joins TRBV29-1 and TRBJ2-7; 13 bases are shared with TRBD2. The CDR3 is 13 residues long. V lost 6 bases and J lost 2; bases outside the gene matches: 1. Germline CDR1 reads SQVTM; CDR2 reads ANQGSEA. The chain's CDR3 is CSVLAGGPYEQYF. As DNA, the CDR3 is TGCAGCGTACTAGCGGGAGGGCCCTACGAGCAGTACTTC.

In this sample, this clonotype turned up many times. The chain is built from TRBV4-2 and TRBJ2-2, with TRBD1 identical over 9 bases. Losses at the gene ends were 1 base for V and 6 bases for J; bases not matched to a gene: 9. CDR3 length: 17 residues. CDR1 LGHNA and CDR2 YNFKEQ come from the germline V gene. CDR3 coding DNA: TGTGCCAGCAGCCAAGGTTCTTTGGGACAGGGTCCCGGGGAGCTGTTTTTT. Amino acids: CASSQGSLGQGPGELFF.

A word on this clonotype: It may be a read error: a sequence one base away is much more abundant. The chain couples TRBV10-1 to TRBJ2-1; D gene unclear. The germline CDR1 and CDR2 sequences are WNHNN and SYGVQD (reference sequence). There are 13 residues in the CDR3. CDR3 sequence (DNA): TGCGCCAGCAGTGGTCTCGTTGGTAATGGGCAGTTCTTC. This codes for CASSGLVGNGQFF.

This clonotype was found many times. The V call is TRBV12-3 or TRBV12-4, the J call TRBJ2-7, with D perhaps TRBD2 (5 bases). V was clipped by 8 bases and J by 0 bases, with 11 bases between them. This CDR3 has 13 residues. CDR3 sequence reads: CASARTGSYEQYF. In DNA form, the CDR3 reads TGTGCCAGCGCCCGGACTGGCTCCTACGAGCAGTACTTC.

Ten or more counts support this clonotype. This chain joins TRBV28 and TRBJ2-7; 13 bases align to TRBD2. Trimming took 5 bases from V and 2 from J; bases not matched to a gene: 3. This CDR3 is 15 amino acids long. From germline, CDR1 is MDHEN and CDR2 SYDVKM. DNA for the CDR3: TGTGCCAGCAGTGTCACTAGCGGGGGGGCCTACGAGCAGTACTTC. This sequence encodes CASSVTSGGAYEQYF.

This clonotype was detected many times. The chain uses TRBV27 and TRBJ2-6; D might be TRBD1 (8 bases). Germline CDR1 is MNHEY and CDR2 is SMNVEV (reference sequence). Trimming took 11 bases from V and 2 from J, leaving 19 bases between them. The CDR3 contains 16 residues. DNA for the CDR3: TGTGCCTCCCACAGGGGGGGTTTCACTGGGGCCAACGTCCTGACTTTC. It encodes CASHRGGFTGANVLTF.

This clonotype has a count of ten or more. This chain joins TRBV20-1 and TRBJ2-7; D unresolved. This CDR3 is 13 amino acids long. V lost 3 bases to trimming and J lost 2 bases, with 11 bases between them. Per germline, CDR1 DFQATT and CDR2 SNEGSKA (reference sequence). This CDR3 is CSASEEAAYEQYF. The CDR3 region has the DNA TGCAGTGCTAGTGAAGAGGCAGCCTACGAGCAGTACTTC.

This clonotype was seen just once. A much larger clone lies one base from this, so it may be a read error. The genes are TRBV7-7 and TRBJ2-3; 9 bases fit TRBD2. This CDR3 has 14 residues. CDR1 is SSHAT, CDR2 FNYEAQ, per germline (reference sequence). The CDR3 DNA reads as TGTGCCAGCAGCCCGACTAGCGGAACAGGTACGCAGTATTTT. This sequence encodes CASSPTSGTGTQYF.

This clonotype was counted many times. In DNA, the CDR3 is TGTGCCAGCAGTTCCCGTCGAGAGAGGGGGTATAACACCATATATTTT. Protein product: CASSSRRERGYNTIYF. The V call is TRBV27, the J call TRBJ1-3; TRBD1 is a possible D gene (6 bases). The length of the CDR3 is 16 residues. The V gene's germline CDR1 is MNHEY and CDR2 SMNVEV (reference sequence). V lost 4 bases to trimming and J lost 7 bases, with 20 bases between them.

This clonotype showed up just a few times. The chain combines TRBV5-6 with TRBJ2-1, with a possible D match to TRBD1 (6 bases). The CDR3 runs to 14 residues. CDR1 is SGHDT, CDR2 YYEEEE, per germline. V gave up 3 bases and J gave up 10 bases, with 17 bases separating them. The CDR3 bases are TGTGCCAGCAGCTCCCCAGGGGTGGCCGACGAGCAGTTCTTC. Amino acids: CASSSPGVADEQFF.

Ten or more counts support this clonotype. This CDR3 is CSARVPGGNTIYF. CDR3 DNA: TGCAGTGCTAGAGTCCCGGGGGGAAACACCATATATTTT. The chain recombines TRBV20-1 with TRBJ1-3; D remains ambiguous. The CDR3 totals 13 residues. V was pared by 1 base and J by 4 bases, with 8 bases between. CDR1 and CDR2 (germline): DFQATT, SNEGSKA (reference sequence).

This clonotype appeared many times. V gene TRBV7-9 combines with J gene TRBJ1-5; 8 positions agree with TRBD1. This CDR3 comprises 14 residues. V lost 5 bases to trimming and J lost 3 bases; unmatched junction nucleotides: 3. Germline CDR1 SEHNR, CDR2 FQNEAQ (reference sequence). DNA of the CDR3: TGTGCCAGCAGCCTGGACAGGGTCAATCAGCCCCAGCATTTT. Its protein product is CASSLDRVNQPQHF. Complete variable domain (other parts from reference TRBV7-9 and TRBJ1-5): DTGVSQNPRHKITKRGQNVTFRCDPISEHNRLYWYRQTLGQGPEFLTYFQNEAQLEKSRLLSDRFSAERPKGSFSTLEIQRTEQGDSAMYLCASSLDRVNQPQHFGDGTRLSIL.

The chain links TRBV29-1 to TRBJ2-7; 8 nucleotides agree with TRBD1. Germline CDR1 and CDR2: SQVTM and ANQGSEA. After removal of 6 bases from V and 1 base from J, the junction contained 8 bases not matched to a gene. The CDR3 length is 14 residues. CDR3 in DNA: TGCAGCGTCGCCGGGACAGGAGGTTCCTACGAGCAGTACTTC. Amino acid sequence: CSVAGTGGSYEQYF.

This clonotype was found many times. This chain joins TRBV29-1 and TRBJ1-1; D not resolved. The CDR3 contains 13 residues. Deletions cut 3 bases from V and 1 base from J, with 9 bases between. Germline CDR1 is SQVTM and CDR2 is ANQGSEA. The CDR3 sequence is CSVDEATNTEAFF. In DNA form, the CDR3 reads TGCAGCGTTGATGAGGCAACGAACACTGAAGCTTTCTTT.

This clonotype was counted many times. This chain joins TRBV6-5 and TRBJ1-1; D might be TRBD1 (6 bases). The V and J ends lost 2 bases and 4 bases respectively, with 11 bases between them. The CDR3 has 14 residues. Germline CDR1 MNHEY, CDR2 SVGAGI. CDR3 coding DNA: TGTGCCAGCAGTTACACCCAGGGGTCCACTGAAGCTTTCTTT. It yields the protein CASSYTQGSTEAFF.

This clonotype was seen ten or more times. The V and J genes are TRBV27 and TRBJ1-1; D gene uncertain. Trimming removed 3 bases from V and 4 bases from J, with 6 bases in between. This CDR3 has 12 residues. Germline CDR1 and CDR2: MNHEY and SMNVEV (reference sequence). This CDR3 reads CASSFKGTEAFF. The CDR3 DNA sequence: TGTGCCAGCAGTTTTAAAGGCACTGAAGCTTTCTTT.

This clonotype was found many times. This chain connects TRBV24-1 to TRBJ2-5; D gene uncertain. Per the germline V gene, CDR1 is KGHDR and CDR2 is SFDVKD. The CDR3 sequence is 11 residues long. Trimming took off 10 bases at V and 2 bases at J, with 7 bases between the two ends. The CDR3: CATSWQETQYF. The CDR3 DNA reads as TGTGCCACGAGTTGGCAAGAGACCCAGTACTTC.

This clonotype was found many times. The chain joins TRBV6-2 or TRBV6-3 to TRBJ1-2; D not resolved. Germline CDR1 is MNHEY and CDR2 is SVGEGT. V was shortened by 5 bases and J by 8 bases, with 12 bases between the two germline ends. The CDR3 has 12 residues. The CDR3: CASSNGLRGYTF. For the CDR3, the DNA is TGTGCCAGCAGTAACGGCCTACGAGGCTACACCTTC.

This clonotype was recorded at least ten times. The chain carries TRBV7-8 and TRBJ2-5, with 9 bases lining up with TRBD2. V shed 5 bases and J 2 bases; nucleotides not matched to a gene: 9. Germline V gene lookup returns CDR1 SGHVS and CDR2 FQNEAQ. The CDR3 has 16 residues. CDR3 DNA sequence: TGTGCCAGCAGCCCCATTAAGACTAGCGGTCAAGAGACCCAGTACTTC. Residues: CASSPIKTSGQETQYF.